This TCR beta chain was found in a study of CD8 T cells in ankylosing spondylitis. Whole-study results and caveats: Before this, some motif variants had been reported in reactive arthritis synovial fluid and blood. Within matched ankylosing spondylitis synovial fluid, disease-linked clones were reportedly significantly enriched. Disease-linked clones bore a CD8+ phenotype and were relatively rare in peripheral blood. In ankylosing spondylitis blood, a motif of roughly 8 highly homologous TCR beta variants appeared characteristic.

Concerning this clonotype itself: No antigen is known for it.

After removal of 3 bases from V and 5 bases from J, the junction contained 14 bases not matched to a gene. Germline CDR1 reads KGHSH; CDR2 reads LQKENI. The CDR3 loop spans 18 amino acids. Using quantitative 5'-RACE with molecular barcodes, the authors made TCR beta libraries. Using its own MiXCR run on the 5' RACE reads, TCRdb lists one record per CDR3 protein. The sample has a few hundred thousand distinct CDR3 sequences; less than 9.5% are singletons. J is TRBJ2-3 and V is TRBV18, with 10 bases lining up with TRBD2. This TCR was sampled from a male donor with ankylosing spondylitis. Sequenced sample: blood, either unsorted or a sorted T cell fraction (not recorded which). CDR3: CASSPKSPRTSGKDTQYF. The CDR3 DNA is TGTGCCAGCTCACCCAAGTCTCCGAGGACTAGCGGAAAAGATACGCAGTATTTT. The full variable domain, with the rest looked up from reference TRBV18 and TRBJ2-3, is NAGVMQNPRHLVRRRGQEARLRCSPMKGHSHVYWYRQLPEEGLKFMVYLQKENIIDESGMPKERFSAEFPKEGPSILRIQQVVRGDSAAYFCASSPKSPRTSGKDTQYFGPGTRLTVL.